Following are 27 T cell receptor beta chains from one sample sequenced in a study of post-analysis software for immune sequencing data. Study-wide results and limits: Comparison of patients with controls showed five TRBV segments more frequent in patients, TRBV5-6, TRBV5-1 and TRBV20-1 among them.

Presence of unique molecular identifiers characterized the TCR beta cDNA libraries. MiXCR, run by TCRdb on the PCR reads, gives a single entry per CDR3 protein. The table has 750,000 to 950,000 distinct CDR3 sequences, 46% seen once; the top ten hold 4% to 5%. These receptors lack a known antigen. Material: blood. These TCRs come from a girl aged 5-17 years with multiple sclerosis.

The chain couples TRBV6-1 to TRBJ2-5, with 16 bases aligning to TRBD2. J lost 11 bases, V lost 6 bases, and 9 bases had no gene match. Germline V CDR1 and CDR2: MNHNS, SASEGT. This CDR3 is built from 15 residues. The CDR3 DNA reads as TGTGCCAGCAGGGAGGGACTAGCGGGAGGGCGAGAGCAGTACTTC. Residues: CASREGLAGGREQYF.

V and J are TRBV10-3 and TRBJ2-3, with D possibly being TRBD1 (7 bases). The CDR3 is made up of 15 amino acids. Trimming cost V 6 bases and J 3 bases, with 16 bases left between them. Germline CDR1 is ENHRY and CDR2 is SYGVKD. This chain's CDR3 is CAISSGGGGTDTQYF. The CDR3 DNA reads TGTGCCATCAGCTCAGGGGGAGGAGGGACAGATACGCAGTATTTT.

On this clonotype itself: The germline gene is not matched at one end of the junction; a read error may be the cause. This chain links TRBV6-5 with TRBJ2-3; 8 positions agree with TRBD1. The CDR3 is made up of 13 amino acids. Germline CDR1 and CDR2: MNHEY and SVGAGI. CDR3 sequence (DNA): TGTGCCAGCAGTCACCGCGGGACAGGTACGCAGTATTTT. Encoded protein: CASSHRGTGTQYF.

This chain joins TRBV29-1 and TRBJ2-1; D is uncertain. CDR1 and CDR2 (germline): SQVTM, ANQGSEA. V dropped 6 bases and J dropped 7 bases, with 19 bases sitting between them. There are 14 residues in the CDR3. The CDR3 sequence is CSVHVDSFSNEQFF. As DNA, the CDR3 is TGCAGCGTCCACGTAGATAGTTTTTCGAATGAGCAGTTCTTC.

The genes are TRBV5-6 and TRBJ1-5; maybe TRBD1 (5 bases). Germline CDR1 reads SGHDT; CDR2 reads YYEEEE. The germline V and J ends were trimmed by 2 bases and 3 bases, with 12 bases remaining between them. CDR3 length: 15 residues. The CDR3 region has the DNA TGTGCCAGCAGCTTCTGGGGGACCTCCAATCAGCCCCAGCATTTT. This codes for CASSFWGTSNQPQHF.

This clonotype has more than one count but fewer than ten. CDR3 sequence (DNA): TGTGCCAGCAGTTCGCTAGAGGCTCGGGAGACCCAGTACTTC. This sequence encodes CASSSLEARETQYF. This sequence joins TRBV7-9 and TRBJ2-5, with unresolved D. The CDR3 runs 14 residues. Trimming cost V 6 bases and J 5 bases, with 16 bases left between them. In germline, CDR1 is SEHNR, CDR2 FQNEAQ (reference sequence). Drawing the rest from reference TRBV7-9 and TRBJ2-5, the complete variable domain is DTGVSQNPRHKITKRGQNVTFRCDPISEHNRLYWYRQTLGQGPEFLTYFQNEAQLEKSRLLSDRFSAERPKGSFSTLEIQRTEQGDSAMYLCASSSLEARETQYFGPGTRLLVL.

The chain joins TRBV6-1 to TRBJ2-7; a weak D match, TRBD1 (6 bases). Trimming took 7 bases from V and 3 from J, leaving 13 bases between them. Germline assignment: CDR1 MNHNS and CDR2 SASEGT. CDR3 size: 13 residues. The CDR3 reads CASNGGTHYEQYF. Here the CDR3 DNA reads TGTGCCAGCAATGGGGGCACTCACTACGAGCAGTACTTC.

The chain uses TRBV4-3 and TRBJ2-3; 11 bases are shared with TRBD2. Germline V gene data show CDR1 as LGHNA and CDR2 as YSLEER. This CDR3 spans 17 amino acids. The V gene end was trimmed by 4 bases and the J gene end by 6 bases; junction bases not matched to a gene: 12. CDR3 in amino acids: CASSLGTSGLGVDTQYF. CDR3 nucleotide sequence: TGCGCCAGCAGCCTAGGGACTAGCGGCCTCGGGGTCGATACGCAGTATTTT.

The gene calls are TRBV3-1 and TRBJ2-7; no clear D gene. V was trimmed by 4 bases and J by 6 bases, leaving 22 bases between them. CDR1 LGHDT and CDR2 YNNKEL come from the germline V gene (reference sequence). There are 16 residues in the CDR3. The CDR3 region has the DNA TGTGCCAGCAGCCCCGAAGTATCGGTATTCCCCCTCGAGCAGTACTTC. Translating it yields CASSPEVSVFPLEQYF.

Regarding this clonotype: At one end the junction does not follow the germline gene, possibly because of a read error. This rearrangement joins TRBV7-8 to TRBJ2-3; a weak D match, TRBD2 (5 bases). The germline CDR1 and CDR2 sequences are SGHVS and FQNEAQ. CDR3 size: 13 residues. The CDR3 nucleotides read TGTGCCAGCAGCCACCAATCCGGGGATACGCGGTATTTT. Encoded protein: CASSHQSGDTRYF.

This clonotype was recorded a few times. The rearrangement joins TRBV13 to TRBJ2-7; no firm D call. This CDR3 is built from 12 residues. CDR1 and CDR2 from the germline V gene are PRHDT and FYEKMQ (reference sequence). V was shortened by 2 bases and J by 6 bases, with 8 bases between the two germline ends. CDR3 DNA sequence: TGTGCCAGCAGCTTACTGGGGATCGAGCAGTACTTC. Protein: CASSLLGIEQYF.

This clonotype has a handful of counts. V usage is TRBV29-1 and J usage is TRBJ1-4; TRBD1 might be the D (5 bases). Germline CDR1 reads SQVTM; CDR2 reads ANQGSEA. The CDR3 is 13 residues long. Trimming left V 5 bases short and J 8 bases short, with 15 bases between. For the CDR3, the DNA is TGCAGCGTTATAGGGCGAGGGGAGGAAAAACTGTTTTTT. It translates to CSVIGRGEEKLFF. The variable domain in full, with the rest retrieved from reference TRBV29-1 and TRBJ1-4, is SAVISQKPSRDICQRGTSLTIQCQVDSQVTMMFWYRQQPGQSLTLIATANQGSEATYESGFVIDKFPISRPNLTFSTLTVSNMSPEDSSIYLCSVIGRGEEKLFFGSGTQLSVL.

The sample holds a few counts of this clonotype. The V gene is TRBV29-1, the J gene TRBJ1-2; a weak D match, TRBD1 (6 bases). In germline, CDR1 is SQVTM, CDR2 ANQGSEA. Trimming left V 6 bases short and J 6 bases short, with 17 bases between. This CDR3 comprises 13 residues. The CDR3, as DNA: TGCAGCGTAAAGGCAGGGGCCTGGGATGGCTACACCTTC. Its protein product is CSVKAGAWDGYTF.

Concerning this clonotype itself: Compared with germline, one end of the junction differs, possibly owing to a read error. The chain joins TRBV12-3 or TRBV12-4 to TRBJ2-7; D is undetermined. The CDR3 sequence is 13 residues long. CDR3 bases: TGTGCCAGCAGTTTAGATGTGTCCTACGAACAGTACTTC. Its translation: CASSLDVSYEQYF.

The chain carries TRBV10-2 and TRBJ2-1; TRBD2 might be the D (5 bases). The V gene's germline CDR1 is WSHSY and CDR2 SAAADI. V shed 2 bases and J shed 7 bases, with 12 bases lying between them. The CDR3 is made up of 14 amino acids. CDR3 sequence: CASSERLALNEQFF. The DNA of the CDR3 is TGCGCCAGCAGTGAGAGGCTAGCTTTAAATGAGCAGTTCTTC.

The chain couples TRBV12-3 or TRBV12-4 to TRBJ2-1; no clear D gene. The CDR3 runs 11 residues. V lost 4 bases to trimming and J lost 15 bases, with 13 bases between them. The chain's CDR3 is CASSSSAKMFF. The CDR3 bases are TGTGCCAGCAGTTCCTCCGCGAAAATGTTCTTC.

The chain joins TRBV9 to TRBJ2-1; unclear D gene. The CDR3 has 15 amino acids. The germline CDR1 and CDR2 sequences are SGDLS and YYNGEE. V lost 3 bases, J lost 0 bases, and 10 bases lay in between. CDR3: CASSADSSSYNEQFF. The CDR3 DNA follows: TGTGCCAGCAGCGCCGACTCGAGCTCCTACAATGAGCAGTTCTTC. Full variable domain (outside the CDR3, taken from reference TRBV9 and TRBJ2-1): DSGVTQTPKHLITATGQRVTLRCSPRSGDLSVYWYQQSLDQGLQFLIQYYNGEERAKGNILERFSAQQFPDLHSELNLSSLELGDSALYFCASSADSSSYNEQFFGPGTRLTVL.

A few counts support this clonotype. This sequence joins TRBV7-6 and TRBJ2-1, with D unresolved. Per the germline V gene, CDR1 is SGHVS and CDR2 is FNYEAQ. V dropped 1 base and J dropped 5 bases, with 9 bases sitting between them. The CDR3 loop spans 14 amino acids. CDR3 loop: CASSLGLGHNEQFF. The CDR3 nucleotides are TGTGCCAGCAGCTTAGGTCTAGGACACAATGAGCAGTTCTTC.

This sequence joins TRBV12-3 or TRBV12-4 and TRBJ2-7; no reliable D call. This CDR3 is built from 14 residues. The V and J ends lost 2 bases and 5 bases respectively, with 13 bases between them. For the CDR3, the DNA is TGTGCCAGCAGTTTAACTGACCAAAGCGACGAGCAGTACTTC. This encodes CASSLTDQSDEQYF.

In nucleotides, the CDR3 is TGCGCCAGCAGCCCCCGGAAAATTGACACTGAAGCTTTCTTT. It codes for CASSPRKIDTEAFF. The V gene is TRBV5-1, the J gene TRBJ1-1; D is ambiguous. From germline, CDR1 is SGHRS and CDR2 YFSETQ. Trimming removed 4 bases at V and 3 bases at J, with 13 bases between. The CDR3 covers 14 residues.

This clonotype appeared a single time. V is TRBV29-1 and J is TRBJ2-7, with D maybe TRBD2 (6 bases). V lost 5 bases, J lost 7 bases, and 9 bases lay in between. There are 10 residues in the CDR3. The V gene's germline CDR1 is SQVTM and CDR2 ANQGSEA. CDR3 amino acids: CSVPGGEQYF. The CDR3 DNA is TGCAGCGTTCCCGGGGGTGAGCAGTACTTC.

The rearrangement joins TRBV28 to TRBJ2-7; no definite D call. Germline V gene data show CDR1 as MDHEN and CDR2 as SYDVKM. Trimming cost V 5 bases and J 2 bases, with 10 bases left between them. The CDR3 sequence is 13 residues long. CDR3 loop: CASSARPPYEQYF. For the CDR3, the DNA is TGTGCCAGCAGTGCTCGACCCCCCTACGAGCAGTACTTC.

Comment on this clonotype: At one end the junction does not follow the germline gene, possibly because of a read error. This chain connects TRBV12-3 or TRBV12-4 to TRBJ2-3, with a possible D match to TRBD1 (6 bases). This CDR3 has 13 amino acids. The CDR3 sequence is CASSSGASDTRYF. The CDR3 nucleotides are TGTGCCAGCAGTTCAGGGGCTTCAGATACGCGGTATTTT.

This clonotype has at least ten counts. In DNA, the CDR3 is TGTGCCAGCAGTCCGGGACCAAACAATGAGCAGTTCTTC. Its translation is CASSPGPNNEQFF. The chain employs TRBV12-3 or TRBV12-4 and TRBJ2-1, with D perhaps being TRBD1 or TRBD2 (5 bases each). Trimming removed 5 bases from V and 5 bases from J, with 10 bases in between. The CDR3 totals 13 residues.

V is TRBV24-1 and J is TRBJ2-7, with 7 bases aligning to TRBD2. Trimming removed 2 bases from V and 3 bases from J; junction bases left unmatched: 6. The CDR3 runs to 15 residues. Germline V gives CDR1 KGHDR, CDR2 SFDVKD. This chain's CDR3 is CATSDSLAANYEQYF. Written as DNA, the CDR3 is TGTGCCACCAGTGATTCGCTAGCGGCTAACTACGAGCAGTACTTC.

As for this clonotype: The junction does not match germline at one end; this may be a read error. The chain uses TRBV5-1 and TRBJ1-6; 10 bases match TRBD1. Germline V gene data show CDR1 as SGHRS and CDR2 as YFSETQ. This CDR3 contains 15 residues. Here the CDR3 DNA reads TGCACCAGCAGCGCCCGGACAGGGGGGAATTCACCCCTCCACTTT. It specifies CTSSARTGGNSPLHF.

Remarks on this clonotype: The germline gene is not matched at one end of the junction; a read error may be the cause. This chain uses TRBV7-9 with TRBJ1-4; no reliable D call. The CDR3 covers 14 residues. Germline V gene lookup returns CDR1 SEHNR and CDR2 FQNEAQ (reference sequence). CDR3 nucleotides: TGTGCCGGCAGCCTAGGGATGGGGAATGAAAAACTGTTTTTT. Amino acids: CAGSLGMGNEKLFF.